This TCR beta chain appears in the sequencing data of a study of CXCR3-negative and CXCR3-positive naive CD8 T cells. Findings of the study overall: Naive CXCR3-positive cells had TRB CDR3s more hydrophobic than those of CXCR3-negative naive cells. The level of CXCR3 expression partially decreased after cryopreservation; the majority of assays used fresh PBMCs. Naive cells, whether CXCR3-negative or CXCR3-positive, had similar TRBV-TRBJ usage, while memory cells differed.

The CDR3 length is 17 residues. Germline V gene sequence: CDR1 SGHVS, CDR2 FNYEAQ. UMI-labeled 5' RACE yielded the TRB cDNA libraries. TCRdb reprocessed the 5' RACE reads, with one entry per CDR3 protein and no DNA. Its clone listing holds fewer than 140,000 distinct CDR3 sequences. Of note for this clonotype: Its antigen is undetermined.

Sequenced sample: naive CXCR3+ CD8+ T cells from blood. The subset is: CD45RO-CCR7+CD27+CD95- naive CD8+ T cells expressing CXCR3 (TNR3+). J is TRBJ2-2 and V is TRBV7-6. The sequence was obtained from a human donor in good health. Some clones in this sample may be carry-over from other donors' samples. CDR3 in amino acids: CASSLAVADLTTGELFF. The variable domain in full, completed from reference TRBV7-6 and TRBJ2-2, reads GAGVSQSPRYKVTKRGQDVALRCDPISGHVSLYWYRQALGQGPEFLTYFNYEAQQDKSGLPNDRFSAERPEGSISTLTIQRTEQRDSAMYRCASSLAVADLTTGELFFGEGSRLTVL.